The present entry profiles one TCR beta chain with its context. Its antigen is not known. Trimming left V 2 bases short and J 6 bases short, with 16 bases between. CDR3 length: 16 amino acids. Per the germline V gene, CDR1 is LGHNT and CDR2 is FRNRAP. Time point noted: persistent/refractory GD, antithyroid drugs over 5 years with positive TRAb. After RNA was extracted from PBMCs, the TCR library was made from it. Staff drew around 10 milliliters of peripheral blood into EDTA tubes. The TCR beta library used iRepertoire HTBI primers with Arm-PCR amplification of CDR3. The authors' processing: Analysis of the samples identified around 60 TRBV and 12 to 15 TRBJ segments. MiXCR, run by TCRdb on the multiplex PCR reads, gives a single entry per CDR3 protein. The V and J calls were determined by TCRdb, not by the authors. The data hold 700,000 or so distinct CDR3 sequences, with 30% observed a single time.

The data are from a study of regulatory T cells in long-lasting Graves disease. Study-level results: The researchers studied only peripheral blood, not thyroid tissue. Whereas roughly 1,000 public clonotypes were shared by new patients, persistent patients shared more, at around 2,700.

This TCR derives from a female donor with Graves disease. The gene calls are TRBV12-5 and TRBJ2-2; D unclear. Source: peripheral blood mononuclear cells (PBMCs), taken when the disease was refractory, from a patient treated with antithyroid drugs. The CDR3 DNA sequence: TGTGCTAGTGGTTTGTTTCGCGGAGCGAGTTCCGGGGAGCTGTTTTTT. This sequence encodes CASGLFRGASSGELFF.